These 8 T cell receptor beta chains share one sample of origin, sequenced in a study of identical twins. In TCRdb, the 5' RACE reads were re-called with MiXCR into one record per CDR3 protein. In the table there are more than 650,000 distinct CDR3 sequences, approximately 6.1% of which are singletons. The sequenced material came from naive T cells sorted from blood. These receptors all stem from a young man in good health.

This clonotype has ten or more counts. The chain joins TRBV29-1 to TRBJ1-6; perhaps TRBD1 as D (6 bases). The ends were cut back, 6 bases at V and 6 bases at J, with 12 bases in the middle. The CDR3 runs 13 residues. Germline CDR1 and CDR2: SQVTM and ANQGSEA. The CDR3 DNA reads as TGCAGCGTGCTGGACAGACTTAATTCACCCCTCCACTTT. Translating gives CSVLDRLNSPLHF.

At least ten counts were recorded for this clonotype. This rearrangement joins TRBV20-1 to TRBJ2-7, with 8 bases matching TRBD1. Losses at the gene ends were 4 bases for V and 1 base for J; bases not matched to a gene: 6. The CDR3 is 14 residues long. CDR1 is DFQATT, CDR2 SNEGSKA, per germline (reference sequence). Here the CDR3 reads CSAMDREGSYEQYV. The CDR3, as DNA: TGCAGTGCTATGGACAGGGAAGGGTCCTACGAGCAGTACGTC.

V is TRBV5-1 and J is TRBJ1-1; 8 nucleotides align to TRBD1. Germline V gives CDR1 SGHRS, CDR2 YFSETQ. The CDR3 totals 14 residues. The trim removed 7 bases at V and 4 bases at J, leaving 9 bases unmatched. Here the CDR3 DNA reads TGCGCCAGCGGACCTGGACAGGGAGGCACTGAAGCTTTCTTT. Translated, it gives CASGPGQGGTEAFF.

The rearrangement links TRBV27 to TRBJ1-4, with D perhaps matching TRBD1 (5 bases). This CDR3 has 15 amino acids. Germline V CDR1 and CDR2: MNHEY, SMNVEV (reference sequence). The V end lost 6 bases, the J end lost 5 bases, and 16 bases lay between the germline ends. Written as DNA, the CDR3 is TGTGCCAGCAGCGAAATAGGGACCCAAAATGAAAAACTGTTTTTT. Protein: CASSEIGTQNEKLFF. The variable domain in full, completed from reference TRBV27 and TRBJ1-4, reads EAQVTQNPRYLITVTGKKLTVTCSQNMNHEYMSWYRQDPGLGLRQIYYSMNVEVTDKGDVPEGYKVSRKEKRNFPLILESPSPNQTSLYFCASSEIGTQNEKLFFGSGTQLSVL.

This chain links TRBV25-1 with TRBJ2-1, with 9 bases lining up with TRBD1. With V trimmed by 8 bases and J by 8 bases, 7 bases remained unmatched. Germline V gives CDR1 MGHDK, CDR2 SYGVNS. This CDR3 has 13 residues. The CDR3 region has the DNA TGTGCCAGCCGGGACAGGGTAACTCATGAGCAGTTCTTC. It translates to CASRDRVTHEQFF.

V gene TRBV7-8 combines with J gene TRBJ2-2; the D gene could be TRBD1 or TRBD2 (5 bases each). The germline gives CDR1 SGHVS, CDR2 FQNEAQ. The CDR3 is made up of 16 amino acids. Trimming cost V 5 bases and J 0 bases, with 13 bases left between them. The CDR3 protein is CASSPSTAANTGELFF. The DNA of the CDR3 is TGTGCCAGCAGCCCGTCGACAGCGGCGAACACCGGGGAGCTGTTTTTT.

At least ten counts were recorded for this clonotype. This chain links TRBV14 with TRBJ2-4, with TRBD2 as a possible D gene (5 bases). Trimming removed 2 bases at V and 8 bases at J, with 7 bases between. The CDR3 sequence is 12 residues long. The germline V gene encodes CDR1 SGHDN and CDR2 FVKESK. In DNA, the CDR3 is TGTGCCAGCAGCCAACACGGGGACATTCAGTACTTC. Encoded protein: CASSQHGDIQYF.

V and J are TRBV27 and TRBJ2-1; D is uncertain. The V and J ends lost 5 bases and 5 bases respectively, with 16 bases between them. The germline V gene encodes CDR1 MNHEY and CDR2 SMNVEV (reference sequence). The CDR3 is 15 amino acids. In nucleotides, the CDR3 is TGTGCCAGCAGTCCTTTAGTCCAGTTGAACAATGAGCAGTTCTTC. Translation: CASSPLVQLNNEQFF.